These 2 T cell receptor beta chains originate from one sample sequenced in a study of metastatic and nonmetastatic thyroid tumors. No patient had received any treatment before thyroid surgery. TCRdb reanalyzed the PCR reads via MiXCR. This sample has 25,000 to 30,000 clones; roughly 15% occur once, and the top ten carry approximately 14%. The material sequenced was blood. All receptors come from a male donor with papillary thyroid cancer or a benign thyroid nodule (not recorded which). Some clones in this sample may be carry-over from other donors' samples.

The chain recombines TRBV5-1 with TRBJ2-7; perhaps TRBD1 as D (6 bases). Deletions cut 0 bases from V and 5 bases from J, with 12 bases between. Looked up from germline, CDR1 is SGHRS and CDR2 is YFSETQ. CDR3 size: 14 residues. The CDR3 reads CASSLALGAHEQYF. The DNA of the CDR3 is TGCGCCAGCAGCTTGGCGTTGGGGGCCCACGAGCAGTACTTC.

As concerns this clone: A read error may be the cause here, since a much bigger clone is one base away. The chain is built from TRBV12-5 and TRBJ2-2; 8 nucleotides align to TRBD2. Germline V lookup: CDR1 LGHNT, CDR2 FRNRAP. The CDR3 has 15 residues. Here the CDR3 reads CASCLIAGSAGELFF. The CDR3 bases are TGTGCTAGTTGTTTAATAGCGGGGTCCGCCGGGGAGCTGTTCTTT.